This T cell receptor (beta chain) was sequenced during a study of cytomegalovirus exposure and HLA in healthy donors. Looking at the study overall: There were approximately 85 million unique TCRs (from HLA-typed donors) in an early data release.

The PCR ran on 60 Vbeta and 13 Jbeta primers. The assay was immunoSEQ multiplex PCR, and TCRdb's table has in-frame clones only and misses some. This repertoire shows 130,000 to 150,000 clones, about four fifths found once; its top ten account for 2% to 2.5%. The donors gave bone marrow, and they were healthy. Study-level findings and limits: An analysis done earlier found most TCR beta V segments productive about 90% or about 30% of the time. The study labeled roughly 160 TCR beta chains cytomegalovirus-associated.

Comment on this clone: Its cognate antigen is unknown.

CDR1 and CDR2 (germline): MNHNS, SASEGT. Trimming took off 7 bases at V and 6 bases at J, with 13 bases between the two ends. The CDR3 has 12 amino acids. The clonotype comes from a man aged 30 to 39 in good health and CMV-seronegative. The specimen sequenced was PBMCs. The chain uses TRBV6-1 and TRBJ2-7; the D gene is possibly TRBD1 (6 bases). CDR3 amino acids: CASTPTGREQYF. For the CDR3, the DNA is TGTGCCAGCACCCCGACAGGACGCGAGCAGTACTTC.